This TCR beta chain emerged from a study of shared clonotypes between healthy human individuals. Looking at the study overall: Donors consisted of a couple of women and a few men between 18 and 49.

In germline, CDR1 is SGHRS, CDR2 YFSETQ. V lost 4 bases and J 2 bases, leaving 10 bases between the germline ends. The CDR3 runs to 14 residues. Findings of the study overall: Only blood samples were collected, and tissue repertoires likely differ. Genetic and exposure-history diversity was limited by the small donor number.

A word on this clone: Its antigen is undetermined. At the DNA level, this CDR3 is encoded by other sequences in the same sample as well.

CD4+ cells underwent separation, giving CD45RA+ naive and CD45RA-negative memory subsets. The data were produced by immunoSEQ multiplex PCR, yet TCRdb's version contains in-frame clones alone and is incomplete. The sample holds some 790,000 clones, approximately 77% seen once. This chain links TRBV5-1 with TRBJ1-3, with D perhaps matching TRBD1 (5 bases). The source of this sequence is a woman aged 25 to 39 in good health. Sequencing was carried out using memory CD4+ T cells sorted from blood. Indicated subset: CD45RA-negative fraction. Here the CDR3 reads CASSLGGTGNTIYF. The CDR3 DNA reads as TGCGCCAGCAGCCTGGGGGGAACTGGAAACACCATATATTTT.